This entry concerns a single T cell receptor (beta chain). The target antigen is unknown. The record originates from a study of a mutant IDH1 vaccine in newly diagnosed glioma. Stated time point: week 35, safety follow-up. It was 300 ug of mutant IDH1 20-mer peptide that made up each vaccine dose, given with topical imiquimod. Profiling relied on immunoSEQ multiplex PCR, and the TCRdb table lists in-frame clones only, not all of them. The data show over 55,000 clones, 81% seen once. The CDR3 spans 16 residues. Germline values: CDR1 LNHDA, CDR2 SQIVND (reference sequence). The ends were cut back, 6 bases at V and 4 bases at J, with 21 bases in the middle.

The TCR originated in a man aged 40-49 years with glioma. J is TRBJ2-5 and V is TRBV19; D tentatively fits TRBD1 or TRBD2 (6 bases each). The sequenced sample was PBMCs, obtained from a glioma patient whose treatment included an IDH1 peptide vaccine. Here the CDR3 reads CASSLTGGGKGETQYF. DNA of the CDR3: TGTGCCAGTAGCCTGACCGGAGGGGGTAAAGGAGAGACCCAGTACTTC.